Listed below are T cell receptor beta chains from one sample, sequenced in a study of T cell responses to AZD1222 COVID-19 vaccine. Libraries were prepared by immunoSEQ multiplex PCR; TCRdb keeps only in-frame clonotypes and omits some of them. The sample has around 130,000 clones, around 94% seen once. Source: peripheral blood, taken on day 0 of AZD1222 vaccination. These receptors came from an adult in good health. The CDR3 runs from the conserved cysteine through the conserved F or W. Fields, in order: V gene, J gene, D gene, CDR3 protein, CDR3 DNA. D genes are given only for firm matches.

TRBV5-1,TRBJ2-3,.,CASSSLGSTDTQYF,TGCGCCAGCAGCTCCCTCGGTTCCACAGATACGCAGTATTTT
TRBV11-2,TRBJ1-1,.,CASSFTVNTEAFF,TGTGCCAGCAGCTTTACAGTAAACACTGAAGCTTTCTTT
TRBV19,TRBJ2-5,.,CATSPGTVSFQETQYF,TGTGCCACCAGCCCCGGGACTGTGAGTTTCCAAGAGACCCAGTACTTC
TRBV25-1,TRBJ1-2,.,CASSDFGVSYGYTF,TGTGCCAGCAGTGATTTCGGGGTTAGCTATGGCTACACCTTC
TRBV5-6,TRBJ1-4,.,CASSTDLGNEKLFF,TGTGCCAGCAGCACCGATCTTGGGAATGAAAAACTGTTTTTT
TRBV4-1,TRBJ2-5,.,CASSQVPTGTQYF,TGCGCCAGCAGCCAAGTTCCAACCGGGACCCAGTACTTC
TRBV9,TRBJ1-4,.,CASSAQVATNEKLFF,TGTGCCAGCAGCGCCCAAGTTGCAACTAATGAAAAACTGTTTTTT
TRBV30,TRBJ2-1,TRBD2,CAWGRAGGRANEQFF,TGTGCCTGGGGGAGAGCGGGCGGGAGGGCGAATGAGCAGTTCTTC
TRBV25-1,TRBJ2-1,.,CASREQINNEQFF,TGTGCCAGCAGGGAACAGATAAACAATGAGCAGTTCTTC
TRBV5-4,TRBJ2-1,.,CASSLVSEQFF,TGTGCCAGCAGCTTAGTGAGTGAGCAGTTCTTC
TRBV29-1,TRBJ2-7,.,CSVSSNSPYEQYF,TGCAGCGTCTCTAGCAACTCCCCCTACGAGCAGTACTTC
TRBV4-3,TRBJ1-3,TRBD1,CASSQNLGGTAGNTIYF,TGCGCCAGCAGCCAAAATTTGGGGGGGACAGCTGGAAACACCATATATTTT
TRBV28,TRBJ1-4,.,CASSLQGEKLFF,TGTGCCAGCAGTTTACAGGGTGAAAAACTGTTTTTT
TRBV2,TRBJ2-1,.,CASSEGQGPHNEQFF,TGTGCCAGCAGTGAAGGGCAGGGGCCTCACAATGAGCAGTTCTTC
TRBV28,TRBJ2-1,TRBD2,CASSSGLAGGNFNEQFF,TGTGCCAGCAGTTCGGGACTAGCGGGAGGGAATTTCAATGAGCAGTTCTTC
TRBV6-5,TRBJ1-5,TRBD1,CASRGQGGNQPQHF,TGTGCCAGCAGGGGACAGGGCGGTAATCAGCCCCAGCATTTT
TRBV7-8,TRBJ2-5,TRBD2,CASSEFLAGWETQYF,TGTGCCAGCAGCGAATTTTTAGCGGGATGGGAGACCCAGTACTTC